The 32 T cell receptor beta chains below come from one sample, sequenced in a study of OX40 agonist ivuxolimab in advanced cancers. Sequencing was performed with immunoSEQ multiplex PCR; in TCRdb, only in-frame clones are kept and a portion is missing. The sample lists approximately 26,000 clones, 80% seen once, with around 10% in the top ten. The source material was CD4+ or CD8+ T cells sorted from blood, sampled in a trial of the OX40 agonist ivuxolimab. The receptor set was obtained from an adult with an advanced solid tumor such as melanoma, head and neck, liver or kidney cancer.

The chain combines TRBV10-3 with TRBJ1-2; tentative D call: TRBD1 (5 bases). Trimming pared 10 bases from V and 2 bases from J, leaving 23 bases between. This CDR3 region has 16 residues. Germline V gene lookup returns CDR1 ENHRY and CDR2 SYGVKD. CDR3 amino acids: CATEPSVLQDNYGYTF. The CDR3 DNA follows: TGTGCCACCGAACCGTCAGTACTACAGGACAACTATGGCTACACCTTC.

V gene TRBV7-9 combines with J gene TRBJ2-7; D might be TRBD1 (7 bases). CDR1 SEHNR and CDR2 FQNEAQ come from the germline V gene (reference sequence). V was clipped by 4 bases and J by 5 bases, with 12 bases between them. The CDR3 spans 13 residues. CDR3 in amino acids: CASSSQGGHEQYF. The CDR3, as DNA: TGTGCCAGCAGCTCCCAGGGGGGCCACGAGCAGTACTTC.

Written as DNA, the CDR3 is TGCGCCAGCAGTGAGGCGAGCGGGGGGGCCCATGAGCAGTTCTTC. This codes for CASSEASGGAHEQFF. V is TRBV10-2 and J is TRBJ2-1; 10 positions match TRBD2. The germline V gene has CDR1 WSHSY and CDR2 SAAADI. The CDR3 is 15 residues long. V was clipped by 2 bases and J by 8 bases; unmatched bases: 6.

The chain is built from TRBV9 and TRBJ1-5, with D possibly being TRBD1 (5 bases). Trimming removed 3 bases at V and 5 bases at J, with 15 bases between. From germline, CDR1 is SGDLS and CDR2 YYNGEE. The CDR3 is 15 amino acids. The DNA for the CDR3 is TGTGCCAGCAGCGGGACTGGGGGATTCGATCAGCCCCAGCATTTT. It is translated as CASSGTGGFDQPQHF.

The CDR3 sequence is CASSAQLQDRGSEQYF. CDR3 DNA sequence: TGTGCCAGCAGTGCCCAGCTACAGGACAGGGGTAGCGAGCAGTACTTC. This chain joins TRBV27 and TRBJ2-7, with TRBD1 matching over 9 bases. Germline V gives CDR1 MNHEY, CDR2 SMNVEV (reference sequence). The CDR3 has 16 amino acids. J was trimmed by 6 bases and V by 5 bases; bases with no gene match: 14.

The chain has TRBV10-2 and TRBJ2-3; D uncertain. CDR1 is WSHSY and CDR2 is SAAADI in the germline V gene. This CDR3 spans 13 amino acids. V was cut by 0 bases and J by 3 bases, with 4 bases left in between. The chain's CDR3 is CASSESLTDTQYF. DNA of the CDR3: TGCGCCAGCAGTGAGTCCCTAACAGATACGCAGTATTTT.

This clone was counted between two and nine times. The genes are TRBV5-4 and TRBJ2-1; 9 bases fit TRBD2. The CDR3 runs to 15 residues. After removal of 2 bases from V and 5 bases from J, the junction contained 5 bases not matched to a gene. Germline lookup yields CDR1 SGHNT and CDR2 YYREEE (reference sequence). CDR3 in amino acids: CASSFIAGENNEQFF. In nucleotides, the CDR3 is TGTGCCAGCAGCTTCATAGCGGGGGAAAACAATGAGCAGTTCTTC. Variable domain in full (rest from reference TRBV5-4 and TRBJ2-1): ETGVTQSPTHLIKTRGQQVTLRCSSQSGHNTVSWYQQALGQGPQFIFQYYREEENGRGNFPPRFSGLQFPNYSSELNVNALELDDSALYLCASSFIAGENNEQFFGPGTRLTVL.

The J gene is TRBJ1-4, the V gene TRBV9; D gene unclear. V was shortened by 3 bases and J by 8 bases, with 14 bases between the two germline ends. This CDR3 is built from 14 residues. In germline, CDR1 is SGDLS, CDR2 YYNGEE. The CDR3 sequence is CASSGVAPGEKLFF. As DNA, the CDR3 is TGTGCCAGCAGCGGGGTGGCCCCGGGGGAAAAACTGTTTTTT.

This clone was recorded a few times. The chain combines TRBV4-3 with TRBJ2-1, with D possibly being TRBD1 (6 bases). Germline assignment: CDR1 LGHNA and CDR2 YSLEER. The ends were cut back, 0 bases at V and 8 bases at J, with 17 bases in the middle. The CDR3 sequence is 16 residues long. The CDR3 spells CASSQEPTGRGYEQFF. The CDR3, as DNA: TGCGCCAGCAGCCAAGAACCCACGGGCAGGGGATATGAGCAGTTCTTC.

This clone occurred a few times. CDR3: CSVGLAGSQETQYF. The CDR3 nucleotides are TGCAGCGTTGGGCTAGCGGGGAGCCAAGAGACCCAGTACTTC. The chain links TRBV29-1 to TRBJ2-5, with 9 bases fitting TRBD2. Germline CDR1 SQVTM, CDR2 ANQGSEA. Germline trimming cut 4 bases from V and 1 base from J; bases unmatched to any gene: 4. The length of the CDR3 is 14 residues. Together with reference TRBV29-1 and TRBJ2-5, the CDR3 gives the full variable domain: SAVISQKPSRDICQRGTSLTIQCQVDSQVTMMFWYRQQPGQSLTLIATANQGSEATYESGFVIDKFPISRPNLTFSTLTVSNMSPEDSSIYLCSVGLAGSQETQYFGPGTRLLVL.

The CDR3 sequence is CASSLRTSGGEVEQYF. CDR3 sequence (DNA): TGCGCCAGCAGCTTGAGGACTAGCGGGGGGGAAGTTGAGCAGTACTTC. The chain combines TRBV5-1 with TRBJ2-7; 15 nucleotides line up with TRBD2. Unmatched junction bases numbered 6, after V lost 1 base and J lost 7 bases. The CDR3 sequence is 16 residues long. Germline loops: CDR1 SGHRS, CDR2 YFSETQ. Looking up the rest from reference TRBV5-1 and TRBJ2-7 gives the full variable domain: KAGVTQTPRYLIKTRGQQVTLSCSPISGHRSVSWYQQTPGQGLQFLFEYFSETQRNKGNFPGRFSGRQFSNSRSEMNVSTLELGDSALYLCASSLRTSGGEVEQYFGPGTRLTVT.

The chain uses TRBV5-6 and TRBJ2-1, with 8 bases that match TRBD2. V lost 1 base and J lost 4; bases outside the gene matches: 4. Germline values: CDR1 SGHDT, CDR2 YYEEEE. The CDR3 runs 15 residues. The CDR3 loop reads CASSLPGGLYNEQFF. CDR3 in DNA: TGTGCCAGCAGCTTGCCGGGGGGGCTATACAATGAGCAGTTCTTC.

The CDR3 DNA reads TGTGCCAGCAGCCAATCTAGTGGCTACACCTTC. Encoded protein: CASSQSSGYTF. J is TRBJ1-2 and V is TRBV6-5, with D uncertain. CDR3 size: 11 residues. Looked up from germline, CDR1 is MNHEY and CDR2 is SVGAGI. Between the trimmed V and J ends, which lost 6 bases and 7 bases, there was a span of 9 bases.

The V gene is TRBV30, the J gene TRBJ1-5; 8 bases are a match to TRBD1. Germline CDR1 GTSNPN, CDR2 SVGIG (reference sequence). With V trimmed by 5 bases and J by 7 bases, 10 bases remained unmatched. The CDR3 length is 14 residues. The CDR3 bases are TGTGCCTGGGAGGACGGACAGGGACGACAGCCCCAGCATTTT. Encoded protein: CAWEDGQGRQPQHF.

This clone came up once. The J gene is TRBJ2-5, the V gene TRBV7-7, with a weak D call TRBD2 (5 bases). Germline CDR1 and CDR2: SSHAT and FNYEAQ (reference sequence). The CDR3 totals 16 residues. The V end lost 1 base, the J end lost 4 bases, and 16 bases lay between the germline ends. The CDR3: CASSLEHRGEGETQYF. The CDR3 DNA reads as TGTGCCAGCAGCTTAGAGCATCGGGGAGAGGGAGAGACCCAGTACTTC.

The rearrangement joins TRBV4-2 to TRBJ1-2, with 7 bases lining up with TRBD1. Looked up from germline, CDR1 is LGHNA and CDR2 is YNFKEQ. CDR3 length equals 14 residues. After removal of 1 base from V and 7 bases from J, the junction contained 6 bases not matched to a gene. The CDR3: CASSQGVGGGGYTF. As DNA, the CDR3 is TGTGCCAGCAGCCAAGGAGTAGGGGGCGGTGGCTACACCTTC.

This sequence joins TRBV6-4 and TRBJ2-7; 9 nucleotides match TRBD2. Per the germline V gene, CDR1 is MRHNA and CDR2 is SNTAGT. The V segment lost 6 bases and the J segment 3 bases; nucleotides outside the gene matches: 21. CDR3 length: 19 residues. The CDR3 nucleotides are TGTGCCAGCAGGTGCCTCGGGGATCGGGAGCGGGGGGCGAGCTACGAGCAGTACTTC. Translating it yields CASRCLGDRERGASYEQYF.

The CDR3 loop reads CASSGYGSGELFF. The CDR3 coding sequence is TGTGCCAGTAGTGGCTATGGGTCCGGGGAGCTGTTTTTT. This chain uses TRBV19 with TRBJ2-2; D ambiguous. The CDR3 sequence is 13 residues long. Trimming removed 5 bases from V and 6 bases from J, with 10 bases in between. Germline CDR1 is LNHDA and CDR2 is SQIVND (reference sequence).

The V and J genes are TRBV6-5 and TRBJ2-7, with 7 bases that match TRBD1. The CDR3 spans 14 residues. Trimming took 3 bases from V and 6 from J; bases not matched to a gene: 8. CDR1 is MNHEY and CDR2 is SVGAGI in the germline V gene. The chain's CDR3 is CASSYAQGSGEQYF. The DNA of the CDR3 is TGTGCCAGCAGTTATGCACAGGGGTCGGGCGAGCAGTACTTC.

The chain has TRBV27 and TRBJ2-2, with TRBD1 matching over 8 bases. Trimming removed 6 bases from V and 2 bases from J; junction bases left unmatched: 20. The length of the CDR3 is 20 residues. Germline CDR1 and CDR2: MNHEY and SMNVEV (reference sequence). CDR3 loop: CASRTADRGRPPLNTGELFF. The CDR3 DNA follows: TGTGCCAGCAGAACCGCTGACAGGGGCCGCCCTCCACTAAACACCGGGGAGCTGTTTTTT.

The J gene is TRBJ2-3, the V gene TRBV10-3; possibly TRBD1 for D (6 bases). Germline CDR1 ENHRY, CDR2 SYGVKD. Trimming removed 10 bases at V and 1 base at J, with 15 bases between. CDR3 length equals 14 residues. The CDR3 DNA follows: TGTGCCACCGGGGACAATTGGGGCACAGATACGCAGTATTTT. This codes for CATGDNWGTDTQYF.

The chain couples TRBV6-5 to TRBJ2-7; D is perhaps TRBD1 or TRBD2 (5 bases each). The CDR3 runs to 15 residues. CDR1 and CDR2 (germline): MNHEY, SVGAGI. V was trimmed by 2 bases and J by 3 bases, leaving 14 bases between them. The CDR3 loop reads CASSYPGRGVYEQYF. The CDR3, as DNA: TGTGCCAGCAGTTACCCGGGACGAGGGGTCTACGAGCAGTACTTC.

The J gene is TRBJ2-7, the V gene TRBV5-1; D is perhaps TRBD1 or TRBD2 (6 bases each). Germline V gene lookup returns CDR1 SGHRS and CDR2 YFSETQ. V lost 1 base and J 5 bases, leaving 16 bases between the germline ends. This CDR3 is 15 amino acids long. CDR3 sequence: CASSLYHREVDEQYF. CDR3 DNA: TGCGCCAGCAGCTTGTATCACAGGGAGGTTGACGAGCAGTACTTC.

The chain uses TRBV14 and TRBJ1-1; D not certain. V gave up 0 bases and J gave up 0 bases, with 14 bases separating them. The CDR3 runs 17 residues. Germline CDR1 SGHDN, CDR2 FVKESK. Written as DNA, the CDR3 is TGTGCCAGCAGCCAAGATCCGGCTCGTCTCCTGAACACTGAAGCTTTCTTT. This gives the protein CASSQDPARLLNTEAFF.

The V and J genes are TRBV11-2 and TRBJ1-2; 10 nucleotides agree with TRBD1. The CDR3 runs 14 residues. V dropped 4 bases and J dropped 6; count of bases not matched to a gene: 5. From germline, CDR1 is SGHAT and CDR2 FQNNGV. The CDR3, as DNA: TGTGCCAGCAGCTCCCCTGGGACAGGGGATGGCTACACCTTC. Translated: CASSSPGTGDGYTF.

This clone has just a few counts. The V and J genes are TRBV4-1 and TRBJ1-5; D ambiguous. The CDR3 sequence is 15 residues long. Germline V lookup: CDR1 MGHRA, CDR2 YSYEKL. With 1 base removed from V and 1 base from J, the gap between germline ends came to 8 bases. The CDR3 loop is CASSQVDGSNQPQHF. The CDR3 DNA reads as TGCGCCAGCAGCCAAGTGGACGGGAGCAATCAGCCCCAGCATTTT.

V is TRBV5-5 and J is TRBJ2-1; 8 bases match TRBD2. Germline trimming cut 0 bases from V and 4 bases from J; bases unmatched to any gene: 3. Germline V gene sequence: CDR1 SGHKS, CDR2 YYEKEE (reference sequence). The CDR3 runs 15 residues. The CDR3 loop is CASSLVAGGYNEQFF. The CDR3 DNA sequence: TGTGCCAGCAGCTTGGTGGCGGGGGGTTACAATGAGCAGTTCTTC. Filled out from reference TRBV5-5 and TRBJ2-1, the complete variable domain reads DAGVTQSPTHLIKTRGQQVTLRCSPISGHKSVSWYQQVLGQGPQFIFQYYEKEERGRGNFPDRFSARQFPNYSSELNVNALLLGDSALYLCASSLVAGGYNEQFFGPGTRLTVL.

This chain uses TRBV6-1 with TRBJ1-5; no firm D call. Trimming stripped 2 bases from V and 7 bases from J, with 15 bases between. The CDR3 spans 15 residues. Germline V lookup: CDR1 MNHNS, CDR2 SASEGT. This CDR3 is CASSESSGPEQPQHF. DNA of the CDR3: TGTGCCAGCAGTGAATCTTCTGGACCTGAACAGCCCCAGCATTTT.

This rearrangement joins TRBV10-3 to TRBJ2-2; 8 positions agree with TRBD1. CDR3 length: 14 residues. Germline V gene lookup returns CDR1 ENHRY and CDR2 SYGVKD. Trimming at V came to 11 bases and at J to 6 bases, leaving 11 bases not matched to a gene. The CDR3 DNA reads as TGTGCCCCCCCACAGGGCAGGGGGCCCGGGGAGCTGTTTTTT. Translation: CAPPQGRGPGELFF.

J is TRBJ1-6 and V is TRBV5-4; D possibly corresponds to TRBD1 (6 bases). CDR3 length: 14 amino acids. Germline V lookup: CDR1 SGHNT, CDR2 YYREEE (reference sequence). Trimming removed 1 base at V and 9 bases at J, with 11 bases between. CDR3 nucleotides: TGTGCCAGCAGCTTGTTGGGGGGCAGTTCACCCCTCCACTTT. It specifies CASSLLGGSSPLHF.

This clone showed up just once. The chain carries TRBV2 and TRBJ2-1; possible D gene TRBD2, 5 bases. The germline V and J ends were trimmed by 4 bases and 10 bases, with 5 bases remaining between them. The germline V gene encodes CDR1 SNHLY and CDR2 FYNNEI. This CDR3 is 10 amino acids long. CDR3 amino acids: CASSAGEQFF. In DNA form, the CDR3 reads TGTGCCAGCAGTGCGGGGGAGCAGTTCTTC.

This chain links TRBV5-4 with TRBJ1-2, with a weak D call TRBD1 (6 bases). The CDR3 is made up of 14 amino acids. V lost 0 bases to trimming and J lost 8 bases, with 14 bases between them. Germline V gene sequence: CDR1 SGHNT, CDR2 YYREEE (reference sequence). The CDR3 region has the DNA TGTGCCAGCAGCTTGGCCGGGACACGGAACGGCTACACCTTC. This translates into CASSLAGTRNGYTF.